The entry below describes one TCR beta chain. Its cognate antigen is unknown. This CDR3 region has 16 residues. The germline V gene encodes CDR1 LGHNA and CDR2 YSLEER. Trimming removed 1 base from V and 7 bases from J, with 17 bases in between. The data belong to a study of a mutant IDH1 vaccine in newly diagnosed glioma. Whole-study context: Vaccines were begun 4-6 weeks after radiotherapy alone, or with temozolomide cycles.

Time point described: week 5, during vaccination. Each dose of the vaccine consisted of 300 ug of mutant IDH1 20-mer peptide, with topical imiquimod. The donors had new WHO grade 3 or 4 astrocytomas; these were IDH1-mutant and ATRX-lost. General observations from the study: The authors found pseudoprogression apparently unrelated to changes in top peripheral T cell clonotypes.

Produced via immunoSEQ multiplex PCR; TCRdb's table is partial and in-frame only. The table shows around 40,000 clones, with 81% occurring only once. V gene TRBV4-3 combines with J gene TRBJ1-3; D gene uncertain. Specimen: PBMCs, collected from a glioma patient whose treatment included an IDH1 peptide vaccine. The source is a man aged 45-65 years with glioma. The CDR3 loop reads CASSQGLAPGLNTIYF. In DNA, the CDR3 is TGCGCCAGCAGCCAAGGCTTGGCCCCGGGCCTCAACACCATATATTTT.